These 17 T cell receptor beta chains share one sample of origin, sequenced in a study of lymphopenia after photon versus proton radiotherapy. The protocol was immunoSEQ multiplex PCR, while the TCRdb copy is restricted to in-frame clones and leaves out a portion. This table holds 150,000 or so clones, about 88% found once. Specimen: peripheral blood, collected from a patient treated with photon-based radiotherapy. Receptors originate from a man in his fifties with gastric cancer.

This clone occurred once. This rearrangement joins TRBV6-1 to TRBJ1-2; TRBD1 aligns across 9 bases. Germline-derived CDR1 and CDR2 are MNHNS and SASEGT. There are 13 residues in the CDR3. The trim removed 4 bases at V and 5 bases at J, leaving 2 bases unmatched. Written as DNA, the CDR3 is TGTGCCAGCAGTGTCGGGACAGGGTATGGCTACACCTTC. As protein: CASSVGTGYGYTF.

The V and J genes are TRBV28 and TRBJ2-1; 8 bases match TRBD1. The V and J ends lost 7 bases and 4 bases, in that order; junction bases with no gene match: 6. From germline, CDR1 is MDHEN and CDR2 SYDVKM. CDR3 length: 14 residues. The CDR3: CASIRQGIYNEQFF. For the CDR3, the DNA is TGTGCCAGCATAAGACAGGGGATATACAATGAGCAGTTCTTC.

The rearrangement uses TRBV28 and TRBJ2-5, with unresolved D. The CDR3 extends over 14 amino acids. Trimming removed 3 bases at V and 5 bases at J, with 13 bases between. The germline V gene has CDR1 MDHEN and CDR2 SYDVKM. CDR3 nucleotides: TGTGCCAGCAGTTTCCGGGTAAGCCAGGAGACCCAGTACTTC. Translating gives CASSFRVSQETQYF.

This clone was seen only a few times. The chain links TRBV7-9 to TRBJ2-2; D unresolved. The CDR3 is made up of 16 amino acids. Germline V gene lookup returns CDR1 SEHNR and CDR2 FQNEAQ (reference sequence). Trimming stripped 4 bases from V and 2 bases from J, with 14 bases between. Here the CDR3 DNA reads TGTGCCAGCAGCTCGTACGGACCCGCCAACACCGGGGAGCTGTTTTTT. It translates to CASSSYGPANTGELFF.

The chain carries TRBV19 and TRBJ2-3; D not resolved. The CDR3 spans 13 residues. Germline CDR1 reads LNHDA; CDR2 reads SQIVND (reference sequence). V gave up 10 bases and J gave up 2 bases, with 13 bases separating them. CDR3 protein: CATASVSTDTQYF. CDR3 in DNA: TGTGCCACGGCCTCCGTTTCCACAGATACGCAGTATTTT.

J is TRBJ1-1 and V is TRBV19; perhaps TRBD1 as D (6 bases). Germline CDR1 is LNHDA and CDR2 is SQIVND (reference sequence). Trimming left V 5 bases short and J 5 bases short, with 21 bases between. The CDR3 totals 16 residues. The CDR3: CASSAPLQGLRTEAFF. The DNA of the CDR3 is TGTGCCAGTAGTGCCCCGCTACAGGGATTAAGAACTGAAGCTTTCTTT.

J is TRBJ2-7 and V is TRBV27, with D perhaps assigned TRBD1 or TRBD2 (5 bases each). The DNA end is more similar to TRBJ2-1, so the J call may be wrong. Germline V gene data show CDR1 as MNHEY and CDR2 as SMNVEV (reference sequence). The CDR3 totals 13 residues. For the CDR3, the DNA is TGTGCCAGCAGTTTGCAGGGAGACAATGAGCAGTTCTTC. Amino acid sequence: CASSLQGDNEQFF.

V is TRBV6-5 and J is TRBJ2-7, with a weak D call TRBD1 (5 bases). Between the trimmed V and J ends, which lost 7 bases and 2 bases, there was a span of 12 bases. The CDR3 has 13 amino acids. CDR1 MNHEY and CDR2 SVGAGI come from the germline V gene. DNA for the CDR3: TGTGCCAGCAATCAGGGATCCCCCTACGAGCAGTACTTC. Amino acids: CASNQGSPYEQYF.

The J gene is TRBJ1-4, the V gene TRBV6-1; the D gene is possibly TRBD1 (5 bases). Germline assignment: CDR1 MNHNS and CDR2 SASEGT. The CDR3 consists of 13 residues. Trimming removed 4 bases from V and 7 bases from J, with 10 bases in between. DNA of the CDR3: TGTGCCAGCAGTGGCACCGGGACTGAAAAACTGTTTTTT. Amino acids: CASSGTGTEKLFF.

The V gene is TRBV6-1, the J gene TRBJ2-3; 7 bases match TRBD2. After removal of 4 bases from V and 2 bases from J, the junction contained 6 bases not matched to a gene. Germline V gives CDR1 MNHNS, CDR2 SASEGT. The CDR3 extends over 15 amino acids. The CDR3 loop reads CASSGLAASTDTQYF. CDR3 nucleotides: TGTGCCAGCAGTGGTCTAGCGGCTTCCACAGATACGCAGTATTTT.

The J gene is TRBJ1-1, the V gene TRBV5-1, with 7 nucleotides matching TRBD1. Germline V gene sequence: CDR1 SGHRS, CDR2 YFSETQ. This CDR3 is built from 14 residues. The trim removed 7 bases at V and 4 bases at J, leaving 10 bases unmatched. In nucleotides, the CDR3 is TGCGCCAGCGCCCCAAGGGGGCTCGGCACTGAAGCTTTCTTT. This sequence encodes CASAPRGLGTEAFF.

The chain couples TRBV7-9 to TRBJ1-2, with TRBD1 identical over 7 bases. The CDR3 has 14 amino acids. The germline V gene has CDR1 SEHNR and CDR2 FQNEAQ (reference sequence). V lost 5 bases and J lost 8; bases outside the gene matches: 11. This CDR3 reads CASSPPTGLEGYTF. CDR3 nucleotides: TGTGCCAGCAGCCCACCGACAGGGTTGGAAGGCTACACCTTC.

The chain carries TRBV15 and TRBJ2-7; 9 bases align to TRBD1. With V trimmed by 4 bases and J by 5 bases, 6 bases remained unmatched. The CDR3 has 14 amino acids. Germline values: CDR1 LNHNV, CDR2 YYDKDF (reference sequence). DNA of the CDR3: TGTGCCACCAGCAACGGGGGGACAGGGAACGAGCAGTACTTC. This translates into CATSNGGTGNEQYF.

The chain joins TRBV5-1 to TRBJ2-2, with 10 nucleotides matching TRBD1. Germline lookup yields CDR1 SGHRS and CDR2 YFSETQ. The trim removed 0 bases at V and 5 bases at J, leaving 1 base unmatched. The CDR3 is 15 amino acids. The CDR3 nucleotides read TGCGCCAGCAGCTTGGGGACAGGGGGAACCGGGGAGCTGTTTTTT. It yields the protein CASSLGTGGTGELFF.

In its sample, this clone ranks as medium-sized. CDR3 sequence (DNA): TGTGCCAGTAGTTCCCTAGGCACTGAAGCTTTCTTT. The encoded protein is CASSSLGTEAFF. The chain is built from TRBV19 and TRBJ1-1; D not certain. Per the germline V gene, CDR1 is LNHDA and CDR2 is SQIVND (reference sequence). This CDR3 has 12 amino acids. The V and J ends lost 5 bases and 4 bases respectively, with 8 bases between them. Looking up the rest from reference TRBV19 and TRBJ1-1 gives the full variable domain: DGGITQSPKYLFRKEGQNVTLSCEQNLNHDAMYWYRQDPGQGLRLIYYSQIVNDFQKGDIAEGYSVSREKKESFPLTVTSAQKNPTAFYLCASSSLGTEAFFGQGTRLTVV.

The chain is built from TRBV7-2 and TRBJ1-4; D might be TRBD1 (6 bases). The V end lost 5 bases, the J end lost 0 bases, and 10 bases lay between the germline ends. The CDR3 runs to 15 residues. Germline V gene sequence: CDR1 SGHTA, CDR2 FQGNSA. CDR3 DNA: TGTGCCAGCAGCCGATGGACAGCAACTAATGAAAAACTGTTTTTT. Residues: CASSRWTATNEKLFF.

This clone was observed a handful of times. The chain recombines TRBV4-3 with TRBJ2-7; no clear D gene. The germline V and J ends were trimmed by 0 bases and 3 bases, with 12 bases remaining between them. Germline V gives CDR1 LGHNA, CDR2 YSLEER. The CDR3 is 15 residues long. CDR3 DNA sequence: TGCGCCAGCAGCCAAGATCGGTACAGTATCTACGAGCAGTACTTC. It encodes CASSQDRYSIYEQYF.